The source of this T cell receptor (beta chain) is a study of cytomegalovirus exposure and HLA in healthy donors. PCR amplification relied on 60 Vbeta primers (plus 13 Jbeta primers). Data came from immunoSEQ multiplex PCR; TCRdb stores just in-frame clones and leaves some out. The table includes 95,000 to 150,000 clones, around 86% detected once. CDR3 length: 14 amino acids. Germline V lookup: CDR1 SGHRS, CDR2 YFSETQ. The V and J ends lost 4 bases and 13 bases, in that order; junction bases with no gene match: 13. This TCR was sampled from a man between 25 and 39 years old in good health and CMV-seronegative. Sequenced sample: PBMCs. The chain links TRBV5-1 to TRBJ2-4; 8 positions match TRBD1. DNA of the CDR3: TGCGCCAGCAGCCTAGGACAGGGTGAACTCGGACAGTACTTC. Translated, it gives CASSLGQGELGQYF. Looking up the rest from reference TRBV5-1 and TRBJ2-4 gives the full variable domain: KAGVTQTPRYLIKTRGQQVTLSCSPISGHRSVSWYQQTPGQGLQFLFEYFSETQRNKGNFPGRFSGRQFSNSRSEMNVSTLELGDSALYLCASSLGQGELGQYFGAGTRLSVL.